Below, one T cell receptor (beta chain) is given with its context. The sample is drawn from a study of CD8 T cells in Susac syndrome. Study summary: Sequenced Susac syndrome patients included over five with active disease and 8 or 9 who were in remission.

A quantity of about 0.5 to 1 ug RNA underwent reverse transcription using random hexamers. From the immunoSEQ multiplex PCR reads, TCRdb called clonotypes with MiXCR, one entry per CDR3 protein. The table shows hundreds of thousands of distinct CDR3 sequences, with roughly 93% occurring only once. Germline loops: CDR1 LGHDT, CDR2 YNNKEL (reference sequence). The V end was cut by 1 base, the J end by 13 bases, with 17 bases between. This CDR3 region has 15 residues. This rearrangement joins TRBV3-1 to TRBJ1-6; D is uncertain. The receptor was derived from a human donor with Susac syndrome. The sequenced material came from CD4+ T cells from PBMCs. The chain's CDR3 is CASSQVYRPDAPLHF. Written as DNA, the CDR3 is TGTGCCAGCAGCCAAGTTTATCGACCTGACGCTCCCCTCCACTTT.